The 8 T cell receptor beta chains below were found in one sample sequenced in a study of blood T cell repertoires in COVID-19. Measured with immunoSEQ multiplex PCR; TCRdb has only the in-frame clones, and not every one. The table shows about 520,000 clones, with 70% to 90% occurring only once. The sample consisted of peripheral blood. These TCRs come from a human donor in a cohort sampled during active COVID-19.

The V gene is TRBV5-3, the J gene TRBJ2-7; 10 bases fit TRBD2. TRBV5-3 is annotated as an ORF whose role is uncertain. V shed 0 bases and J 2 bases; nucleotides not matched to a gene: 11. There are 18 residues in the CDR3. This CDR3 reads CARSLAPLLAGCPYEQYF. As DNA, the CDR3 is TGTGCCAGAAGCTTGGCCCCCCTACTAGCGGGGTGCCCCTACGAGCAGTACTTC.

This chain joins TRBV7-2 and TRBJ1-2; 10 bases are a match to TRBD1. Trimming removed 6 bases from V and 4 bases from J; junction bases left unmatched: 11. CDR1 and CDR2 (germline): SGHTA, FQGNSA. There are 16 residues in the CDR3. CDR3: CASRTGTGVSFYGYTF. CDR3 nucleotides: TGTGCCAGCAGGACCGGGACAGGGGTTTCCTTCTATGGCTACACCTTC. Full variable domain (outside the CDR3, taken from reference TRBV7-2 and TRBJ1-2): GAGVSQSPSNKVTEKGKDVELRCDPISGHTALYWYRQSLGQGLEFLIYFQGNSAPDKSGLPSDRFSAERTGGSVSTLTIQRTQQEDSAVYLCASRTGTGVSFYGYTFGSGTRLTVV.

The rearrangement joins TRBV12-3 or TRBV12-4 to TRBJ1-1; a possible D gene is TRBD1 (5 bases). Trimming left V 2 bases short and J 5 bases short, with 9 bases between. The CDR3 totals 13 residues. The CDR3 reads CASSLKRGTEAFF. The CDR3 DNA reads TGTGCCAGCAGTTTAAAGCGGGGGACTGAAGCTTTCTTT.

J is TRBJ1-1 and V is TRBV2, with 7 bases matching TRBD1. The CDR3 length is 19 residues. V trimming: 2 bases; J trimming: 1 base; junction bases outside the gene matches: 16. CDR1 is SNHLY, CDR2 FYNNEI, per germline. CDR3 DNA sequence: TGTGCCAGCAGTGAATTTGTCAAGGTCGGGACAGCAACGAACACTGAAGCTTTCTTT. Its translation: CASSEFVKVGTATNTEAFF.

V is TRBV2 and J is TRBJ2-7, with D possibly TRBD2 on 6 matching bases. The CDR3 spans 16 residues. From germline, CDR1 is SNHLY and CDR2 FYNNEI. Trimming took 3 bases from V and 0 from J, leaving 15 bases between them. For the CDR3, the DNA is TGTGCCAGCAGTGAGCATGGAGGGGTGAGCTCCTACGAGCAGTACTTC. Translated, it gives CASSEHGGVSSYEQYF.

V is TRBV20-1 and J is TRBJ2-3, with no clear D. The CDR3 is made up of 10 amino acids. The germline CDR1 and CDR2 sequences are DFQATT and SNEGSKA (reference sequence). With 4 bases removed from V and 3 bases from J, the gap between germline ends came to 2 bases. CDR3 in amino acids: CSATTDTQYF. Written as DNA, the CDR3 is TGCAGTGCTACTACAGATACGCAGTATTTT.

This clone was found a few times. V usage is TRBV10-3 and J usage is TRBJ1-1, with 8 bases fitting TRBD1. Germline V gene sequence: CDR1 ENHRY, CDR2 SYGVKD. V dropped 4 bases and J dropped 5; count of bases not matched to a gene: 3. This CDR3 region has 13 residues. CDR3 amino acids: CAISVDRGTEAFF. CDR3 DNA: TGTGCCATCAGTGTCGACAGGGGAACTGAAGCTTTCTTT.

The CDR3 DNA reads TGTGCCAGCAGTTCCCCCGGTGCGTTGGAGCAGTACTTC. Amino acid sequence: CASSSPGALEQYF. The J gene is TRBJ2-7, the V gene TRBV12-3 or TRBV12-4; D is unclear. Trimming left V 4 bases short and J 7 bases short, with 14 bases between. This CDR3 comprises 13 residues.